Below are 23 T cell receptor beta chains sequenced from a single sample in a study of T cell responses to AZD1222 COVID-19 vaccine. Generated by immunoSEQ multiplex PCR, the TCRdb table keeps only in-frame clones and is missing some. The sample has more than 100,000 clones; approximately 90% are singletons. The specimen comprised peripheral blood, sampled on day 0 of AZD1222 vaccination. The receptors were sampled from an adult in good health.

This clone has only one observation. The chain carries TRBV5-5 and TRBJ2-7, with 11 nucleotides matching TRBD2. After removal of 2 bases from V and 6 bases from J, the junction contained 4 bases not matched to a gene. Germline V gene sequence: CDR1 SGHKS, CDR2 YYEKEE (reference sequence). CDR3 length: 14 residues. CDR3 loop: CASSFSGRAGEQYF. CDR3 nucleotides: TGTGCCAGCAGCTTTAGCGGGAGGGCGGGCGAGCAGTACTTC.

This chain joins TRBV24-1 and TRBJ2-3; D is perhaps TRBD2 (6 bases). Germline V gene lookup returns CDR1 KGHDR and CDR2 SFDVKD. The CDR3 runs to 17 residues. Trimming removed 0 bases at V and 0 bases at J, with 12 bases between. DNA for the CDR3: TGTGCCACCAGTGATTTGATGGGGCGGGGAAGCACAGATACGCAGTATTTT. Amino acid sequence: CATSDLMGRGSTDTQYF.

The chain recombines TRBV3-1 (or the pseudogene TRBV3-2) with TRBJ1-2; D gene ambiguous. V was pared by 4 bases and J by 8 bases, with 11 bases between. The CDR3 consists of 12 residues. Germline values: CDR1 LGHDT, CDR2 YNNKEL (reference sequence). CDR3 DNA sequence: TGTGCCAGCAGCCGGACCTCCCCCGGCTACACCTTC. Translated: CASSRTSPGYTF.

The chain carries TRBV25-1 and TRBJ2-1; 7 bases map to TRBD1. This CDR3 comprises 15 residues. V gave up 5 bases and J gave up 4 bases; unmatched junction bases: 8. Looked up from germline, CDR1 is MGHDK and CDR2 is SYGVNS. CDR3 protein: CASSLTGSPYNEQFF. CDR3 bases: TGTGCCAGCAGTTTGACAGGGTCCCCTTACAATGAGCAGTTCTTC.

The CDR3 loop reads CASSFARGYEQYF. CDR3 nucleotides: TGTGCCAGCAGCTTTGCCAGGGGCTACGAGCAGTACTTC. This chain joins TRBV11-3 and TRBJ2-7; a weak D match, TRBD1 (6 bases). Germline CDR1 SGHNT, CDR2 YENEEA. CDR3 length: 13 residues. V lost 3 bases and J lost 3, with 9 bases in between.

This sequence joins TRBV19 and TRBJ1-5, with TRBD1 as a possible D gene (6 bases). The CDR3 has 16 amino acids. In germline, CDR1 is LNHDA, CDR2 SQIVND (reference sequence). With 1 base removed from V and 5 bases from J, the gap between germline ends came to 15 bases. The CDR3 DNA follows: TGTGCCAGTAGTATAGTGGGGGGCGCGAATCATCAGCCCCAGCATTTT. Encoded protein: CASSIVGGANHQPQHF. Variable domain in full (rest from reference TRBV19 and TRBJ1-5): DGGITQSPKYLFRKEGQNVTLSCEQNLNHDAMYWYRQDPGQGLRLIYYSQIVNDFQKGDIAEGYSVSREKKESFPLTVTSAQKNPTAFYLCASSIVGGANHQPQHFGDGTRLSIL.

The chain is built from TRBV11-2 and TRBJ1-1; D gene uncertain. Germline loops: CDR1 SGHAT, CDR2 FQNNGV. The CDR3 loop spans 14 amino acids. V gave up 2 bases and J gave up 10 bases, with 17 bases separating them. The CDR3 DNA follows: TGTGCCAGCAGCTTAAGGCCCGACGTGCCGGTAGCTTTCTTT. Encoded protein: CASSLRPDVPVAFF.

The table lists this clone with a count of one. This sequence joins TRBV13 and TRBJ1-2, with 7 bases that match TRBD1. The CDR3 runs 15 residues. Trimming at V came to 5 bases and at J to 2 bases, leaving 8 bases not matched to a gene. The germline V gene encodes CDR1 PRHDT and CDR2 FYEKMQ (reference sequence). The CDR3 reads CASSTTGDLNYGYTF. Written as DNA, the CDR3 is TGTGCCAGCAGCACCACAGGGGACCTAAACTATGGCTACACCTTC.

This clone was seen only once. The rearrangement links TRBV7-9 to TRBJ1-1; 9 bases align to TRBD1. The CDR3 loop spans 15 amino acids. Germline loops: CDR1 SEHNR, CDR2 FQNEAQ (reference sequence). V lost 5 bases and J lost 1; bases outside the gene matches: 5. The CDR3 DNA reads as TGTGCCAGCAGCAAGCCGACAGGGGGGAACACTGAAGCTTTCTTT. Encoded protein: CASSKPTGGNTEAFF.

The table lists this clone with a count of one. This chain links TRBV12-3 or TRBV12-4 with TRBJ1-5, with D uncertain. Trimming stripped 5 bases from V and 6 bases from J, with 5 bases between. The CDR3 totals 11 residues. Here the CDR3 DNA reads TGTGCCAGCAGTCAAGCTCAGCCCCAGCATTTT. The encoded protein is CASSQAQPQHF.

This clone is a singleton in its sample. V is TRBV6-5 and J is TRBJ2-1; 8 bases line up with TRBD2. Germline assignment: CDR1 MNHEY and CDR2 SVGAGI. The CDR3 sequence is 15 residues long. Trimming cost V 2 bases and J 6 bases; bases outside gene matches: 6. In DNA, the CDR3 is TGTGCCAGCAGTTACGCGGGGGGACTAGGCAATGAGCAGTTCTTC. Its protein is CASSYAGGLGNEQFF.

CDR3 sequence reads: CASSFNIRSNTEAFF. The DNA of the CDR3 is TGTGCCAGCAGCTTTAACATCAGGAGTAACACTGAAGCTTTCTTT. V and J are TRBV7-3 and TRBJ1-1; no definite D call. Germline lookup yields CDR1 SGHTA and CDR2 FQGTGA. V was trimmed by 3 bases and J by 2 bases, leaving 13 bases between them. The length of the CDR3 is 15 residues. Complete variable domain (other parts from reference TRBV7-3 and TRBJ1-1): GAGVSQTPSNKVTEKGKYVELRCDPISGHTALYWYRQSLGQGPEFLIYFQGTGAADDSGLPNDRFFAVRPEGSVSTLKIQRTERGDSAVYLCASSFNIRSNTEAFFGQGTRLTVV.

The chain is built from TRBV9 and TRBJ1-6; possible D gene TRBD1, 5 bases. Germline V gene sequence: CDR1 SGDLS, CDR2 YYNGEE. This CDR3 comprises 15 residues. V shed 3 bases and J shed 5 bases, with 12 bases lying between them. Written as DNA, the CDR3 is TGTGCCAGCAGCGCCTCCGGGACCGATAATTCACCCCTCCACTTT. Translating it yields CASSASGTDNSPLHF.

This clone was recorded once. The chain combines TRBV27 with TRBJ1-2; a possible D gene is TRBD1 (6 bases). The CDR3 length is 13 residues. CDR1 MNHEY and CDR2 SMNVEV come from the germline V gene (reference sequence). The V end was cut by 4 bases, the J end by 5 bases, with 11 bases between. The CDR3 protein is CASSWGRGYGYTF. The CDR3 DNA reads TGTGCCAGCAGTTGGGGCAGGGGATATGGCTACACCTTC.

V is TRBV11-2 and J is TRBJ1-3; TRBD1 aligns across 8 bases. This CDR3 contains 14 residues. In germline, CDR1 is SGHAT, CDR2 FQNNGV. The J segment lost 3 bases and the V segment lost 4 bases, leaving 2 bases of the junction unmatched. The CDR3 spells CASSWTGNGNTIYF. Here the CDR3 DNA reads TGTGCCAGCAGCTGGACAGGGAATGGAAACACCATATATTTT.

The chain uses TRBV9 and TRBJ1-5, with D tentatively TRBD1 (6 bases). The germline V and J ends were trimmed by 3 bases and 0 bases, with 13 bases remaining between them. This CDR3 spans 16 amino acids. CDR1 and CDR2 (germline): SGDLS, YYNGEE. CDR3 protein: CASSAGTGFSNQPQHF. Here the CDR3 DNA reads TGTGCCAGCAGCGCAGGAACAGGGTTTAGCAATCAGCCCCAGCATTTT. The full variable domain, rest sourced from reference TRBV9 and TRBJ1-5, is DSGVTQTPKHLITATGQRVTLRCSPRSGDLSVYWYQQSLDQGLQFLIQYYNGEERAKGNILERFSAQQFPDLHSELNLSSLELGDSALYFCASSAGTGFSNQPQHFGDGTRLSIL.

The chain links TRBV4-3 to TRBJ2-1; possibly TRBD1 for D (6 bases). Germline V gene lookup returns CDR1 LGHNA and CDR2 YSLEER. Trimming cost V 5 bases and J 0 bases, with 23 bases left between them. The CDR3 spans 19 residues. The CDR3, as DNA: TGCGCCAGCAGCAGGGGACACGGAGTCTGGATGGGCTCCTACAATGAGCAGTTCTTC. Translated, it gives CASSRGHGVWMGSYNEQFF.

The chain carries TRBV7-2 and TRBJ2-7; 7 bases fit TRBD1. The CDR3 totals 14 residues. V lost 5 bases to trimming and J lost 0 bases; unmatched junction nucleotides: 4. Per the germline V gene, CDR1 is SGHTA and CDR2 is FQGNSA. CDR3 coding DNA: TGTGCCAGCAGCGTACGGACAGGCTCCTACGAGCAGTACTTC. Protein sequence: CASSVRTGSYEQYF. Using reference TRBV7-2 and TRBJ2-7 for the parts outside the CDR3, the full variable domain is GAGVSQSPSNKVTEKGKDVELRCDPISGHTALYWYRQSLGQGLEFLIYFQGNSAPDKSGLPSDRFSAERTGGSVSTLTIQRTQQEDSAVYLCASSVRTGSYEQYFGPGTRLTVT.

V is TRBV5-6 and J is TRBJ1-2; D unresolved. Germline CDR1 is SGHDT and CDR2 is YYEEEE. This CDR3 region has 12 residues. The ends were cut back, 0 bases at V and 8 bases at J, with 8 bases in the middle. CDR3 protein: CASSLEVGGYTF. DNA for the CDR3: TGTGCCAGCAGCTTGGAGGTGGGGGGCTACACCTTC.

The V and J genes are TRBV9 and TRBJ2-7, with D unresolved. V was shortened by 4 bases and J by 9 bases, with 20 bases between the two germline ends. The CDR3 has 14 amino acids. Germline values: CDR1 SGDLS, CDR2 YYNGEE. As DNA, the CDR3 is TGTGCCAGCAGCCCCGGAGAGACCCCCTTCGGGCAGTACTTC. This gives the protein CASSPGETPFGQYF.

The rearrangement links TRBV5-6 to TRBJ1-5; D perhaps matches TRBD1 (5 bases). Germline V gene data show CDR1 as SGHDT and CDR2 as YYEEEE. Trimming cost V 4 bases and J 7 bases, with 12 bases left between them. CDR3 length equals 13 residues. The CDR3 DNA sequence: TGTGCCAGCAGCCTCTCCGGGGGGCAGCCCCAGCATTTT. It is translated as CASSLSGGQPQHF.

The chain employs TRBV7-3 and TRBJ2-2; D perhaps matches TRBD1 (6 bases). V lost 1 base, J lost 1 base, and 16 bases lay in between. The germline V gene encodes CDR1 SGHTA and CDR2 FQGTGA. The CDR3 consists of 18 residues. The CDR3 DNA reads TGTGCCAGCAGCTTAAACCTTCTCGGGACATTGAACACCGGGGAGCTGTTTTTT. Translated, it gives CASSLNLLGTLNTGELFF.

This chain joins TRBV6-1 and TRBJ1-3; D is unclear. Trimming stripped 2 bases from V and 0 bases from J, with 11 bases between. In germline, CDR1 is MNHNS, CDR2 SASEGT. CDR3 length: 16 residues. The CDR3 sequence is CASSERTVNSGNTIYF. DNA of the CDR3: TGTGCCAGCAGTGAACGCACGGTCAACTCTGGAAACACCATATATTTT.